The T cell receptor (beta chain) described here comes from a study of Ad26.COV2.S vaccination and SARS-CoV-2 variants. Germline V lookup: CDR1 MDHEN, CDR2 SYDVKM. The V and J ends lost 3 bases and 0 bases, in that order; junction bases with no gene match: 8. The CDR3 runs 19 residues. Method: immunoSEQ multiplex PCR; TCRdb's copy keeps in-frame clones and lacks some. The sample lists 350,000 to 500,000 clones, around 91% occurring once. Treatment specified: 15 to 20 received Ad26.COV2.S at low or high dose, single or two shots; roughly 5 received placebo; per-sample allocation not given. Day 63 after the first vaccine or placebo injection was the time point for sampling. Within Boston, the person who donated was an adult of 18-55 years. The administered vaccine (an Ad26 vector) expressed Wuhan-strain SARS-CoV-2 spike.

The chain links TRBV28 to TRBJ2-3; 14 bases match TRBD2. The specimen was peripheral blood, collected in a trial of Ad26.COV2.S vaccine versus placebo. The TCR sequence derives from a person aged 18-65 years who received the Ad26.COV2.S COVID-19 vaccine or a placebo. This CDR3 reads CASSLGGTSGSESTDTQYF. In DNA form, the CDR3 reads TGTGCCAGCAGTTTGGGAGGGACTAGCGGGAGCGAAAGCACAGATACGCAGTATTTT.